This T cell receptor (beta chain) emerged from a study of T-cell reconstitution after alpha-beta-depleted transplantation in children (TCRdb year 2016). At the level of the whole study: The study quantitatively tracked T-cell immune reconstitution after TCRalphabeta/CD19-depleted allogeneic hematopoietic cell transplantation in children using TCR repertoire profiling.

The library was generated by PCR. Data came from an Illumina HiSeq 2500. Molecular barcoding was employed in the preparation of TCR libraries, with unique molecular identifiers being used to normalize TCRbeta repertoire quantification. Using fastp trimming at Q25 and MiXCR clonotype assembly, TCRdb reanalyzed the public sequencing data and kept in-frame beta chains. Each entry is one CDR3 protein sequence, shown with its most common DNA and genes. Recorded for this sample are about 110,000 distinct CDR3 sequences; around a tenth of them occurred a single time. The leading ten clones occupy around 8.2% of the sample. The CDR3 is 12 amino acids long, termini counted. Only the CDR3 DNA is retained, 36 bases long and in frame from the first base. Reading the germline V gene gives CDR1 SGHAT and CDR2 FQNNGV. V and J are trimmed by 7 bases and 9 bases, and the gene matches miss 4 bases of the junction. This clonotype was found once. Its recognized antigen is unknown. One base away lies a much larger clone, so this may be a sequencing read error. No conserved phenylalanine or tryptophan ends this CDR3, so it is likely a read error.

The sequence derives from a human donor who donated a stem cell graft to a child with acute lymphoblastic leukemia. Specimen: PBMCs from the stem cell graft donor, collected from the stem cell graft. The chain employs TRBV11-2 and TRBJ2-1; 9 middle bases align to TRBD2. Here the CDR3 is given as CASTGTSIEQFI. The DNA is as follows: TGTGCCAGCACCGGGACTAGCATTGAGCAGTTCATC.